One T cell receptor beta chain is described in this entry. Which antigen it targets is not known. Base qualities are missing; no much larger clone stands one base away. The germline V and J ends show losses of 3 bases and 2 bases respectively, and no gene match explains 11 bases of the junction. CDR1 is given as SGHRS and CDR2 as YFSETQ, both from the germline V gene. The CDR3 measures 17 amino acids from cysteine to phenylalanine. Only the CDR3 region is kept as DNA, spanning 51 bases read in frame from base 1. The CDR3 regions of human TCRbeta chains were analyzed by immunosequencing. The study's own analysis went as follows. Repertoire TCRs were matched against a reference library of SARS-CoV-2-specific TCRs generated with the MIRA antigen-specificity platform. Breadth meant the fraction of unique TCRs that were SARS-CoV-2-associated, whereas depth meant the fraction of total T cells that were SARS-CoV-2-associated. Using the MIRA data, every spike-specific TCR was mapped to the spike region that the TCR reacted to and assigned to either a CD4 or a CD8 class. Log10-transformed breadth and depth values were compared by one-way ANOVA with Sidak's multiple comparisons tests. Imported from immuneACCESS, the table was reduced by TCRdb to in-frame sequences with V and J called. These copies leave out some clones; in studies compared against another copy, an unresolved V gene accounts for under half, and the cause of the remainder is not known. From that table come the V and J calls and clone size; the DNA was used to work out D and trimming. This sample comprises about 140,000 clones, 80% to 95% of them detected only once. Around 3.3% of the sample lies in the top ten.

This specimen comes from a study of T cell responses to AZD1222 COVID-19 vaccine (dated by TCRdb to the early 2020s). Concerning the study at large: TCR sequencing was performed for more than 230 trial participants, of whom around 200 were given two doses of AZD1222 and around 26 were given two doses of MenACWY control vaccine. Enrollment into the trials was organized by age into subgroups of 18-55, 56-69 and 70-plus years, and those subgroups contained about 160, 30 and 59 TCR-sequenced participants, respectively.

Overall results and qualifications from the work: Epitopes outside the regions mutated in the B.1.351 and B.1.1.7 variants were reportedly recognized by nearly half of the unique spike-specific TCRs. The 56-69-year group was small, and its depth increase did not reach significance, likely because of low power. CD4 TCRs associated with the vaccine covered the entire spike protein, and the dominant responses were in regions 160-218 and 743-854. Conclusions about previously exposed vaccinees are limited, since just five or six AZD1222 recipients were seropositive for SARS-CoV-2 at baseline. Because no day 14 peak-response samples were available, the repertoires could be characterized only after the peak T cell response. Spike-specific TCR breadth and depth rose significantly after two AZD1222 doses compared with day 0 and with MenACWY recipients. Participants were mostly white British and included more females than males, and it was suggested by the authors that clonal diversity may have been underestimated.

The time point label here, explained by the study, means: about 28 days (+/-7) after the second vaccine dose. Because spike-specific TCR depth and breadth did not differ between the two schedules, AZD1222 recipients who got a second dose at roughly 4 weeks were pooled with those who got a second dose at roughly 12 weeks. The vaccinee samples were drawn from two UK trials, COV001 and COV002, one of which was a single-blind randomized controlled phase 2/3 trial testing AZD1222 (ChAdOx1 nCoV-19) in healthy adults. Trial participant PBMC samples were collected at day 0 and day 28 after the second dose for TCRbeta chain sequencing.

The source material was peripheral blood, sampled 28 days after the second AZD1222 dose. This sequence originates from an adult who received the AZD1222 COVID-19 vaccine. The chain joins TRBV5-1 to TRBJ2-7, with 10 bases matching TRBD1. CDR3 loop: CASSYLSRTGGAYEQYF. In nucleotide form, the sequence is TGCGCCAGCAGCTACCTATCGAGGACAGGGGGTGCCTACGAGCAGTACTTC.